A selection of T cell receptor beta chains follows, all from one sample in a study of response to subunit inactivated influenza vaccine. TCRdb redid the calling of the RT-PCR reads with MiXCR, one entry per CDR3 protein. The data contain over 750,000 distinct CDR3 sequences, 21% of them singletons. Sequenced here: PBMCs from blood, sampled approximately 5 days after vaccination. The receptor set was obtained from a man aged 50-59 years who received an inactivated influenza vaccine. Both conserved end residues are part of each CDR3. The order of the fields is J gene, CDR3 length, V gene, clone size, D gene, CDR3 DNA, CDR3 protein. D genes are given only for firm matches. The size field is filled for only some rows; it gives once, few, many or a size class.

>TRBJ1-4|15|TRBV12-3/TRBV12-4|few|TRBD1
TGTGCCAGCAGTCCCGGGACAGATGTCAATGAAAAACTGTTTTTT
CASSPGTDVNEKLFF
>TRBJ1-1|15|TRBV11-2|NA|TRBD1
TGTGCCAGCAGCGCACGACAGGGCTGGGGTACTGAAGCTTTCTTT
CASSARQGWGTEAFF
>TRBJ2-1|18|TRBV12-3/TRBV12-4|few|TRBD1
TGTACCTGCAGTTTAGCGAAAATCTGGGACAGGGAATTGAATGAGCAGTTCTTC
CTCSLAKIWDRELNEQFF
>TRBJ2-3|15|TRBV20-1|NA|TRBD2
TGCAGTGCTAGCGGTCTAGCGGAGCGTACAGATACGCAGTATTTT
CSASGLAERTDTQYF
>TRBJ2-6|16|TRBV20-1|few|NA
TGCAGTGCTAGAGAACACGGGGCTCCTGGGGCCAACGTCCTGACTTTC
CSAREHGAPGANVLTF
>TRBJ1-1|11|TRBV20-1|few|NA
TGCAGTGCCCCGGGGAGAACTGAAGCTTTCTTT
CSAPGRTEAFF
>TRBJ1-1|12|TRBV7-2|few|NA
TGTGCCAGCAGCCCCGGCCGGGTTGAAGCTTTCTTT
CASSPGRVEAFF
>TRBJ2-5|14|TRBV12-3/TRBV12-4|few|TRBD2
TGTGCCACGGGAATAGCGGGACGCCAAGAGACCCAGTACTTC
CATGIAGRQETQYF
>TRBJ2-7|14|TRBV20-1|NA|NA
TGCAGTGCTCATCATGAGGGACCCTCCTACGAGCAGTACTTC
CSAHHEGPSYEQYF
>TRBJ2-1|15|TRBV27|many|TRBD2
TGTGCCAGCAGCCAGACTAGCGGGAGTGTTAATGAGCAGTTCTTC
CASSQTSGSVNEQFF
>TRBJ1-1|17|TRBV20-1|many|TRBD1
TGCAGTGCTAGAGATCTGAGGGGGCGAGGAGGGAGTACTGAAGCTTTCTTT
CSARDLRGRGGSTEAFF
>TRBJ2-1|14|TRBV20-1|NA|NA
TGCAGTGCTCGCGGACAGAACTCCTACAATGAGCAGTTCTTC
CSARGQNSYNEQFF
>TRBJ2-1|15|TRBV2|NA|NA
TGTGCCAGCAGTGATCCGGGGCCCGCCTACAATGAGCAGTTCTTC
CASSDPGPAYNEQFF
>TRBJ2-2|16|TRBV27|NA|TRBD2
TGTGCCAGCGCCCACCTAGCGGGAGGCGGCACCGGGGAGCTGTTTTTT
CASAHLAGGGTGELFF
>TRBJ2-3|14|TRBV24-1|many|TRBD2
TGTGCCACCAGTGAACGGGGGGGGACAGATACGCAGTATTTT
CATSERGGTDTQYF
>TRBJ2-3|16|TRBV4-2|NA|NA
TGTGCCAGCAGCCAAGTTTCGGCGGGCTACACAGATACGCAGTATTTT
CASSQVSAGYTDTQYF
>TRBJ2-5|14|TRBV20-1|few|TRBD2
TGCAGTGCTGCAAGCGGGGAGGGTAAAGAGACCCAGTACTTC
CSAASGEGKETQYF
>TRBJ2-7|15|TRBV5-1|NA|TRBD1
TGCGCCAGCAGCTTTGGGACAGGGGGCATGTACGAGCAGTACTTC
CASSFGTGGMYEQYF